This TCR beta chain was observed in a study of blood T cells in healthy people across ages. General study results and limits: Older individuals had lower TCR beta diversity per million T cells (the decline was roughly linear).

As concerns this clonotype: Its antigen is still unknown.

V shed 8 bases, J shed 4 bases, and the junction held 3 bases outside the gene matches. The CDR3 consists of 12 residues. In germline, CDR1 is LNHNV, CDR2 YYDKDF (reference sequence). Together with a sample-barcoded 5' primer, a J-beta primer mix was included in a second PCR lasting about 6 to 11 cycles. Using its own MiXCR run on the 5' RACE reads, TCRdb lists one record per CDR3 protein. The top ten clones hold less than 8% of a sample with about 1,500,000 distinct CDR3 sequences, 40% to 50% of them seen once. The chain recombines TRBV15 with TRBJ1-1, with 8 bases aligning to TRBD1. The origin of this receptor is a woman aged 18-29 years in good health. What was sequenced was blood. CDR3 loop: CATSTGGTEAFF. Here the CDR3 DNA reads TGTGCCACCTCTACAGGGGGCACTGAAGCTTTCTTT.